The rows below give T cell receptor beta chains drawn from one sample of a study of T cells in Graves' hyperthyroidism and ophthalmopathy. MiXCR was run by TCRdb on the multiplex PCR reads, yielding one entry per CDR3 protein. This table holds about half a million distinct CDR3 sequences, around a quarter found once. The sequencing input was blood. These receptors all stem from a woman in her 30s with Graves' ophthalmopathy. CDR3s include the opening cysteine and the closing phenylalanine or tryptophan. A D gene is named only where the DNA matches it firmly. Where a row states a size, it is once, few, many or the class of an expanded clone; other rows omit it.

D gene: NA; V gene: TRBV2; clone size: NA; J gene: TRBJ2-7; CDR3 protein: CASSVRIEQYF; CDR3 DNA: TGTGCCAGCAGTGTAAGGATTGAGCAGTACTTC
D gene: TRBD1; V gene: TRBV24-1; clone size: NA; J gene: TRBJ1-5; CDR3 protein: CATLGRTGVIPNDSNQPQHF; CDR3 DNA: TGTGCCACCCTAGGTCGGACAGGGGTTATCCCGAACGATAGCAATCAGCCCCAGCATTTT
D gene: TRBD1; V gene: TRBV27; clone size: many; J gene: TRBJ1-6; CDR3 protein: CASSLLTGGFSPLHF; CDR3 DNA: TGTGCCAGCAGTTTACTCACAGGGGGTTTTTCACCCCTCCACTTT
D gene: TRBD1; V gene: TRBV11-2; clone size: many; J gene: TRBJ1-2; CDR3 protein: CASSFTGAGYGYTF; CDR3 DNA: TGTGCCAGCAGCTTTACAGGGGCGGGCTATGGCTACACCTTC
D gene: NA; V gene: TRBV6-1; clone size: few; J gene: TRBJ2-2; CDR3 protein: CASSSFVTGELFF; CDR3 DNA: TGTGCCAGCAGCTCCTTTGTCACCGGGGAGCTGTTTTTT
D gene: TRBD1; V gene: TRBV6-1; clone size: NA; J gene: TRBJ1-2; CDR3 protein: CASSEDFHRGYGYTF; CDR3 DNA: TGTGCCAGCAGTGAAGATTTCCACAGGGGCTATGGCTACACCTTC
D gene: NA; V gene: TRBV12-3/TRBV12-4; clone size: NA; J gene: TRBJ1-2; CDR3 protein: CASSPLSGGYTF; CDR3 DNA: TGTGCCAGCAGTCCCCTCTCTGGGGGCTACACCTTC
D gene: TRBD2; V gene: TRBV5-1; clone size: many; J gene: TRBJ2-7; CDR3 protein: CASSTSTSGTSSYEQYF; CDR3 DNA: TGCGCCAGCAGCACTTCGACTAGCGGGACGAGCTCCTACGAGCAGTACTTC
D gene: NA; V gene: TRBV5-1; clone size: NA; J gene: TRBJ2-7; CDR3 protein: CASSTGDTAGEQYF; CDR3 DNA: TGCGCCAGCAGCACCGGGGACACTGCGGGGGAGCAGTACTTC
D gene: TRBD1; V gene: TRBV9; clone size: many; J gene: TRBJ2-7; CDR3 protein: CASSAGTASYYEQYF; CDR3 DNA: TGTGCCAGCAGCGCAGGGACAGCTTCGTACTACGAGCAGTACTTC